This TCR beta chain was documented in a study of prognosis after radiotherapy for stage I lung cancer. In its sample, this clonotype was seen a few times. With a much larger clone just one base away, this may be a read error. Amplification of TCR beta CDR3 from genomic DNA used two-round multiplex PCR. Amplification in first-round PCR relied on primers specific to each TRBV and TRBJ gene. TCRdb reprocessed the multiplex PCR reads with MiXCR, giving one entry per CDR3 protein. This sample has fewer than 25,000 distinct CDR3 sequences; around 37% occur once, and the top ten carry approximately 54%. The sequence was obtained from a donor over 45 with non-small cell lung cancer. Material: PBMCs, obtained before or after stereotactic body radiation therapy (not recorded which).

The CDR3 spells CSGMGYGTMVSNEQFF. The CDR3 DNA sequence: TGCAGCGGAATGGGATACGGGACTATGGTAAGCAATGAGCAGTTCTTC. The rearrangement links TRBV29-1 to TRBJ2-1; TRBD2 aligns across 7 bases. The CDR3 is 16 residues long. The V segment lost 7 bases and the J segment 6 bases; nucleotides outside the gene matches: 18. In germline, CDR1 is SQVTM, CDR2 ANQGSEA.